Detailed here is one T cell receptor (beta chain). Antigen specificity is unknown. The trim removed 0 bases at V and 0 bases at J, leaving 11 bases unmatched. Germline lookup yields CDR1 LGHNA and CDR2 YSLEER. The CDR3 length is 20 residues. The data derive from a study of shared clonotypes between healthy human individuals. Study-level information: Used for every donor were three CD4 naive, three CD4 memory, two CD8 naive and one CD8 memory plate.

Study results and caveats: Across a handful of donors, naive CD4 shared roughly 5%, naive CD8 over 3%, memory CD4 roughly 2.5%, memory CD8 0.4%.

Some clones are missing from TCRdb's copy, which holds only in-frame ones; the method was immunoSEQ multiplex PCR. The repertoire holds roughly 1,800,000 clones, with approximately 94% as singletons. The naive CD8 fraction comprised CD45RO-negative cells positively selected for CCR7 and excluded terminally differentiated effector memory CD45RA+ cells. The chain is built from TRBV4-3 and TRBJ2-7, with 13 bases that match TRBD2. The sample was naive CD8+ T cells sorted from blood. The TCR was taken from a man younger than 35 in good health. CDR3 in amino acids: CASSQEVPGLAGISSYEQYF. CDR3 nucleotide sequence: TGCGCCAGCAGCCAAGAAGTCCCGGGACTAGCGGGGATCAGCTCCTACGAGCAGTACTTC.